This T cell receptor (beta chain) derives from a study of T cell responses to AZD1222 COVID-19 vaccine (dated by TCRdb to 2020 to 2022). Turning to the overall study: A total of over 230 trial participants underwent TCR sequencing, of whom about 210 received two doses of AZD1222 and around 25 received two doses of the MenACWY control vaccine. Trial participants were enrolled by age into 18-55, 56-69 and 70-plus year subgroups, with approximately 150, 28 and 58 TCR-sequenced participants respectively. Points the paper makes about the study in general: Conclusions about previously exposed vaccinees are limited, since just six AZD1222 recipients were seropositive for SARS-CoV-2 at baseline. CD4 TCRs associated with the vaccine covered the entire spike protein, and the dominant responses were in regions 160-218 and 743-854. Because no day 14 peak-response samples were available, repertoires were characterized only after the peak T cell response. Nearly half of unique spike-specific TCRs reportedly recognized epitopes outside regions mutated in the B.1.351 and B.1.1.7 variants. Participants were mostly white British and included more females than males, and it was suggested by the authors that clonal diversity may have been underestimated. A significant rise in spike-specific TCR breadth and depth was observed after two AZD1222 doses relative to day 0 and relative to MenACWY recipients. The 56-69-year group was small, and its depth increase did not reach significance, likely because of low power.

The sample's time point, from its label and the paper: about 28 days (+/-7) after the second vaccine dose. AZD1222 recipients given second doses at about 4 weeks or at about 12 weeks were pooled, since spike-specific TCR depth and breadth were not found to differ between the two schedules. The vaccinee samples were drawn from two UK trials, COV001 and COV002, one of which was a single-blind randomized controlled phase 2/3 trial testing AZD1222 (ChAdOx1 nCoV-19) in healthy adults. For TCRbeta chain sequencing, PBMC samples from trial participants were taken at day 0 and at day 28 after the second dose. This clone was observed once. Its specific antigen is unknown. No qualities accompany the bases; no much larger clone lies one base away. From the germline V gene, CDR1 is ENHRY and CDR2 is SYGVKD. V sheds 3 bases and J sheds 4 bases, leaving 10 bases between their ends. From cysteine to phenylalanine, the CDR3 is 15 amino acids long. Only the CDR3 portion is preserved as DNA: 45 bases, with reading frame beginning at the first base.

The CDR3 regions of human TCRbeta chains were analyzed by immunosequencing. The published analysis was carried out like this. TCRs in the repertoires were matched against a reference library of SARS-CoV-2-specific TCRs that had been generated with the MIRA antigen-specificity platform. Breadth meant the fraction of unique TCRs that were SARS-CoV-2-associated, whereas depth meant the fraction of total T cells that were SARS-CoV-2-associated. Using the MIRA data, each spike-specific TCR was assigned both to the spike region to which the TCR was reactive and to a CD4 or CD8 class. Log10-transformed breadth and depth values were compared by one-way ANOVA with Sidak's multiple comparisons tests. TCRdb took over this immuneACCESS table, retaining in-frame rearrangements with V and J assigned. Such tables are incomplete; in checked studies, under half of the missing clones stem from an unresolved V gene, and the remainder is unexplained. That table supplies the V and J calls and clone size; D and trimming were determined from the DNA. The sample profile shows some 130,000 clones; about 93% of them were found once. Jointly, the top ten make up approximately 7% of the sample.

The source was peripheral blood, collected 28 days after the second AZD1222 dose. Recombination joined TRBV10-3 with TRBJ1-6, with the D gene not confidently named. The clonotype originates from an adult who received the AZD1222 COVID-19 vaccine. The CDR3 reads CAISDSSAYNSPLHF. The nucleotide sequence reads TGTGCCATCAGTGACTCTTCGGCATATAATTCACCCCTCCACTTT.